Below are 14 T cell receptor beta chains sequenced from a single sample in a study of human T cells and chemical hapten exposure. Time point reported: pre-sensitization, week 0. Treatment reported: therapeutic diphenylcyclopropenone sensitization with weekly scalp DPC. TCRdb processed the RACE reads anew with MiXCR; each CDR3 protein has one entry. Of about 46,000 distinct CDR3 sequences in the sample, 8.5% to 10% were seen once. The sequencing here drew on whole blood, taken in connection with sensitization to the hapten diphenylcyclopropenone (DPC). Receptor source: a woman aged 40 to 50 with alopecia areata. Some clones in this sample may be carry-over from other donors' samples.

The chain is built from TRBV5-4 and TRBJ2-7; a weak D match, TRBD2 (5 bases). This CDR3 spans 16 amino acids. Germline V gene lookup returns CDR1 SGHNT and CDR2 YYREEE (reference sequence). V lost 4 bases and J lost 0, with 17 bases in between. DNA of the CDR3: TGTGCCAGCAGCCTCCCTCCAGCGGACCCCTCCTACGAGCAGTACTTC. Residues: CASSLPPADPSYEQYF.

V usage is TRBV7-7 and J usage is TRBJ2-5; no definite D call. Germline CDR1 reads SSHAT; CDR2 reads FNYEAQ (reference sequence). The V gene lost 4 bases and the J gene lost 2 bases, with 14 bases spanning the gap. This CDR3 has 15 residues. The CDR3 is CASSSGYTTQETQYF. The CDR3 nucleotides read TGTGCCAGCAGCTCCGGATACACAACACAAGAGACCCAGTACTTC.

This clonotype was found a few times. The J gene is TRBJ1-3, the V gene TRBV7-9; no clear D gene. The CDR3 runs 14 residues. The V and J ends lost 5 bases and 1 base respectively, with 9 bases between them. Looked up from germline, CDR1 is SEHNR and CDR2 is FQNEAQ (reference sequence). The CDR3 DNA sequence: TGTGCCAGCAGCCGAGCCGGGTCTGGAAACACCATATATTTT. Protein sequence: CASSRAGSGNTIYF.

CDR3 loop: CSARDSSDMYEQYF. The CDR3 DNA follows: TGCAGTGCTAGAGATAGCAGCGACATGTACGAGCAGTACTTC. This chain connects TRBV20-1 to TRBJ2-7; D is unresolved. The germline gives CDR1 DFQATT, CDR2 SNEGSKA (reference sequence). The CDR3 spans 14 residues. V was pared by 0 bases and J by 4 bases, with 13 bases between.

Only a few counts were recorded for this clonotype. This rearrangement joins TRBV29-1 to TRBJ1-1; no reliable D call. This CDR3 spans 13 amino acids. The V end lost 4 bases, the J end lost 10 bases, and 19 bases lay between the germline ends. Germline-derived CDR1 and CDR2 are SQVTM and ANQGSEA. CDR3 loop: CSVVSAETVGAFF. The CDR3 DNA is TGCAGCGTTGTCAGTGCGGAAACAGTCGGAGCTTTCTTT.

This clonotype was observed many times. This CDR3 reads CASSQYGALRGKDTEAFF. Written as DNA, the CDR3 is TGTGCCAGCAGCCAATATGGAGCACTCCGGGGTAAGGACACTGAAGCTTTCTTT. This sequence joins TRBV14 and TRBJ1-1; no clear D gene. Germline CDR1 SGHDN, CDR2 FVKESK. The CDR3 runs 18 residues. V was cut by 2 bases and J by 3 bases, with 22 bases left in between.

This clonotype was observed a handful of times. This sequence joins TRBV6-2 or TRBV6-3 and TRBJ2-7, with D perhaps TRBD1 or TRBD2 (5 bases each). The V and J ends lost 6 bases and 0 bases respectively, with 12 bases between them. CDR1 is MNHEY, CDR2 SVGEGT, per germline. The CDR3 spans 14 residues. This CDR3 is CASRKAGSSYEQYF. The CDR3 DNA sequence: TGTGCCAGCAGGAAGGCAGGGAGCTCCTACGAGCAGTACTTC.

This clonotype was seen more than once but under ten times. The chain has TRBV9 and TRBJ2-7; 9 nucleotides agree with TRBD1. Germline trimming cut 3 bases from V and 3 bases from J; bases unmatched to any gene: 7. Germline V CDR1 and CDR2: SGDLS, YYNGEE. CDR3 length equals 15 residues. CDR3 residues: CASSEVGQGNYEQYF. The DNA for the CDR3 is TGTGCCAGCAGCGAAGTAGGACAGGGGAACTACGAGCAGTACTTC.

There are many counts of this clonotype. The chain combines TRBV6-6 with TRBJ2-3; 9 positions match TRBD2. This CDR3 is built from 18 residues. V shed 2 bases, J shed 1 base, and the junction held 10 bases outside the gene matches. CDR1 and CDR2 from the germline V gene are MNHNY and SVGAGI (reference sequence). CDR3 DNA sequence: TGTGCCAGCAGTTACGTTAGCGGGGGTGTGTGGGGCACAGATACGCAGTATTTT. Its protein product is CASSYVSGGVWGTDTQYF.

This clonotype was counted many times. The chain links TRBV7-9 to TRBJ2-1, with 10 nucleotides matching TRBD2. V shed 5 bases and J 8 bases; nucleotides not matched to a gene: 9. This CDR3 spans 15 amino acids. Germline CDR1 is SEHNR and CDR2 is FQNEAQ (reference sequence). CDR3 coding DNA: TGTGCCAGCAGCCAACCCAGCGGGGGGGCTGATGAGCAGTTCTTC. Residues: CASSQPSGGADEQFF.

This chain joins TRBV20-1 and TRBJ1-2, with D unclear. The ends were cut back, 6 bases at V and 2 bases at J, with 7 bases in the middle. CDR3 size: 11 residues. Germline loops: CDR1 DFQATT, CDR2 SNEGSKA (reference sequence). CDR3 region: CSARRNYGYTF. CDR3 bases: TGCAGTGCGCGACGGAACTATGGCTACACCTTC.

This clonotype was observed at least ten times. This chain joins TRBV5-1 and TRBJ1-1; D is unclear. Germline CDR1 is SGHRS and CDR2 is YFSETQ. The CDR3 extends over 14 amino acids. The germline V and J ends were trimmed by 1 base and 1 base, with 8 bases remaining between them. This chain's CDR3 is CASSLQVANTEAFF. DNA of the CDR3: TGCGCCAGCAGCTTGCAGGTCGCGAACACTGAAGCTTTCTTT.

This clonotype was seen a few times. The genes are TRBV30 and TRBJ2-2; 10 nucleotides match TRBD1. This CDR3 region has 16 residues. From germline, CDR1 is GTSNPN and CDR2 SVGIG (reference sequence). J gave up 7 bases and V 4 bases, and 12 bases lay outside the gene matches. The CDR3 DNA sequence: TGTGCCTGGAATACCCCCCGGGACAGGGGAGGCGGGGAGCTGTTTTTT. Its translation: CAWNTPRDRGGGELFF.

There are many counts of this clonotype. The V gene is TRBV20-1, the J gene TRBJ2-5, with D perhaps TRBD2 (6 bases). Trimming shortened V by 5 bases and J by 6 bases, and 19 bases separated the two germline ends. The CDR3 is 14 amino acids. Looked up from germline, CDR1 is DFQATT and CDR2 is SNEGSKA (reference sequence). CDR3 loop: CSAVRDPSEKTQYF. The CDR3 DNA sequence: TGCAGTGCTGTGCGGGACCCTTCGGAGAAGACCCAGTACTTC.